The 26 T cell receptor beta chains below were found in one sample sequenced in a study of blood T cell repertoires in COVID-19. Only in-frame clones appear in the TCRdb table, and some are missing; sequencing was by immunoSEQ multiplex PCR. The sample lists over 250,000 clones, about 89% occurring once. Sequences were obtained from PBMCs or T cells enriched from blood (not recorded which). These TCRs come from a woman aged 18-30 years who had recovered from COVID-19.

The CDR3 DNA follows: TGCGCCAGCAGCCAAGAAATCCTTTACAGCTTTGGCGAGCAGTACTTC. Translated: CASSQEILYSFGEQYF. The chain employs TRBV4-3 and TRBJ2-7; D remains unclear. The CDR3 is made up of 16 amino acids. Germline-derived CDR1 and CDR2 are LGHNA and YSLEER. Trimming removed 0 bases at V and 6 bases at J, with 18 bases between.

V and J are TRBV10-3 and TRBJ2-3; D remains unclear. The CDR3 runs to 14 residues. The V gene lost 4 bases and the J gene lost 7 bases, with 15 bases spanning the gap. Germline V CDR1 and CDR2: ENHRY, SYGVKD. DNA for the CDR3: TGTGCCATCAGTGGCCTACCGAGTGTGTATACGCAGTATTTT. It encodes CAISGLPSVYTQYF.

Here the CDR3 reads CATSLRADYNQPQHF. CDR3 nucleotide sequence: TGTGCCACCAGCCTCCGGGCCGACTACAATCAGCCCCAGCATTTT. V is TRBV15 and J is TRBJ1-5; D unresolved. V was clipped by 5 bases and J by 3 bases, with 14 bases between them. The CDR3 contains 15 residues. Germline V lookup: CDR1 LNHNV, CDR2 YYDKDF (reference sequence).

The genes are TRBV13 and TRBJ1-1; 9 bases line up with TRBD1. In germline, CDR1 is PRHDT, CDR2 FYEKMQ (reference sequence). CDR3 length equals 15 residues. The V gene end was trimmed by 0 bases and the J gene end by 5 bases; junction bases not matched to a gene: 4. In DNA form, the CDR3 reads TGTGCCAGCAGCTTAGGAGTACAGGGGGCGACTGAAGCTTTCTTT. Translation gives CASSLGVQGATEAFF.

This sequence joins TRBV28 and TRBJ1-5; weak D call: TRBD1 (6 bases). Trimming took 6 bases from V and 0 from J, leaving 15 bases between them. CDR1 is MDHEN, CDR2 SYDVKM, per germline. The CDR3 extends over 16 amino acids. The CDR3 nucleotides read TGTGCCAGCAGAGATAACAGGGAGTTTAGCAATCAGCCCCAGCATTTT. Its translation is CASRDNREFSNQPQHF.

The chain carries TRBV20-1 and TRBJ2-4; TRBD2 matches 8 bases. The CDR3 is 17 residues long. The germline gives CDR1 DFQATT, CDR2 SNEGSKA (reference sequence). With 3 bases clipped from V and 0 bases from J, the junction kept 10 bases outside the gene matches. Here the CDR3 DNA reads TGCAGTGCTAGTTCTGGCGGGGGGAGCCTAGCCAAAAACATTCAGTACTTC. This sequence encodes CSASSGGGSLAKNIQYF.

The chain is built from TRBV4-3 and TRBJ2-2; 8 bases are shared with TRBD2. Germline CDR1 and CDR2: LGHNA and YSLEER. With 0 bases clipped from V and 4 bases from J, the junction kept 7 bases outside the gene matches. The CDR3 has 17 residues. CDR3 residues: CASSQDPGRVSTGELFF. The CDR3 nucleotides are TGCGCCAGCAGCCAAGACCCCGGGAGGGTGAGCACCGGGGAGCTGTTTTTT.

The CDR3 DNA reads TGTGCCAGCAGTCAGACAGGGGGCACTGAAGCTTTCTTT. It codes for CASSQTGGTEAFF. The chain uses TRBV12-3 or TRBV12-4 and TRBJ1-1; 9 nucleotides agree with TRBD1. The junction had 2 bases not matched to a gene; V was cut back by 5 bases and J by 4 bases. CDR3 size: 13 residues.

The chain couples TRBV28 to TRBJ1-2, with D possibly being TRBD1 (6 bases). The CDR3 is 13 amino acids. Germline V gene lookup returns CDR1 MDHEN and CDR2 SYDVKM. The V and J ends lost 4 bases and 7 bases respectively, with 13 bases between them. This CDR3 reads CASSSGVAGGYTF. CDR3 DNA sequence: TGTGCCAGCAGTTCAGGGGTGGCGGGTGGCTACACCTTC.

This chain joins TRBV25-1 and TRBJ1-4; 10 positions agree with TRBD1. This CDR3 contains 15 residues. With 3 bases clipped from V and 7 bases from J, the junction kept 5 bases outside the gene matches. Germline V gene sequence: CDR1 MGHDK, CDR2 SYGVNS. CDR3 in amino acids: CASSETGQGSEKLFF. The CDR3 bases are TGTGCCAGCAGTGAGACGGGACAGGGGAGTGAAAAACTGTTTTTT.

Only one count was recorded for this clone. The chain combines TRBV29-1 with TRBJ1-2, with D possibly TRBD1 on 5 matching bases. V dropped 0 bases and J dropped 5 bases, with 7 bases sitting between them. CDR3 length equals 12 residues. CDR1 and CDR2 (germline): SQVTM, ANQGSEA. In nucleotides, the CDR3 is TGCAGCGTTGAAGACGGGGGGTATGGCTACACCTTC. Translated: CSVEDGGYGYTF. The variable domain in full, with the rest retrieved from reference TRBV29-1 and TRBJ1-2, is SAVISQKPSRDICQRGTSLTIQCQVDSQVTMMFWYRQQPGQSLTLIATANQGSEATYESGFVIDKFPISRPNLTFSTLTVSNMSPEDSSIYLCSVEDGGYGYTFGSGTRLTVV.

This clone was seen more than once but under ten times. This rearrangement joins TRBV3-1 (or the pseudogene TRBV3-2) to TRBJ1-2, with 7 positions matching TRBD1. This CDR3 has 14 amino acids. Germline CDR1 is LGHDT and CDR2 is YNNKEL (reference sequence). V trimming: 0 bases; J trimming: 4 bases; junction bases outside the gene matches: 2. The CDR3 spells CASSQDGQAYGYTF. CDR3 nucleotides: TGTGCCAGCAGCCAAGATGGACAGGCCTATGGCTACACCTTC.

The genes are TRBV19 and TRBJ2-3, with 10 bases lining up with TRBD2. CDR1 LNHDA and CDR2 SQIVND come from the germline V gene (reference sequence). Trimming at V came to 5 bases and at J to 4 bases, leaving 3 bases not matched to a gene. The length of the CDR3 is 14 residues. CDR3 in amino acids: CASSRGLAPDTQYF. DNA of the CDR3: TGTGCCAGTAGTCGGGGACTAGCGCCAGATACGCAGTATTTT.

This chain uses TRBV11-3 with TRBJ2-5; TRBD2 matches at 8 bases. V lost 2 bases and J lost 0; bases outside the gene matches: 5. The CDR3 runs to 16 residues. The germline V gene has CDR1 SGHNT and CDR2 YENEEA. The CDR3 region is CASSLFGGDYQETQYF. In nucleotides, the CDR3 is TGTGCCAGCAGCTTATTCGGGGGGGACTACCAAGAGACCCAGTACTTC.

The chain employs TRBV24-1 and TRBJ2-1, with TRBD2 matching 7 bases. V gave up 4 bases and J gave up 3 bases; unmatched junction bases: 5. Germline V gene lookup returns CDR1 KGHDR and CDR2 SFDVKD. This CDR3 spans 15 amino acids. CDR3 amino acids: CATSDPTSLYNEQFF. The CDR3 nucleotides read TGTGCCACCAGTGACCCGACTAGCCTCTACAATGAGCAGTTCTTC.

V usage is TRBV4-3 and J usage is TRBJ1-2; D unclear. Trimming cost V 0 bases and J 5 bases, with 13 bases left between them. The CDR3 is 15 residues long. Germline CDR1 is LGHNA and CDR2 is YSLEER. The CDR3 sequence: CASSQERSATYGYTF. In DNA form, the CDR3 reads TGCGCCAGCAGCCAAGAGAGGTCGGCAACGTATGGCTACACCTTC.

The chain uses TRBV30 and TRBJ2-3; no clear D. CDR1 and CDR2 from the germline V gene are GTSNPN and SVGIG (reference sequence). The V end was cut by 1 base, the J end by 7 bases, with 6 bases between. The CDR3 has 11 residues. The CDR3 sequence is CAWSDSYTQYF. The DNA for the CDR3 is TGTGCCTGGAGTGACAGCTATACGCAGTATTTT.

This clone was counted between two and nine times. The CDR3 spells CASSVHGQGNQPQHF. CDR3 nucleotide sequence: TGTGCCAGCAGCGTACACGGACAGGGGAATCAGCCCCAGCATTTT. The rearrangement links TRBV5-4 to TRBJ1-5; 9 bases are a match to TRBD1. Per germline, CDR1 SGHNT and CDR2 YYREEE (reference sequence). The V segment lost 4 bases and the J segment 4 bases; nucleotides outside the gene matches: 6. The CDR3 is 15 residues long.

This clone was picked up one time. The chain combines TRBV11-2 with TRBJ2-7; TRBD1 matches 8 bases. The junction had 5 bases not matched to a gene; V was cut back by 4 bases and J by 3 bases. This CDR3 has 14 amino acids. Germline V gene lookup returns CDR1 SGHAT and CDR2 FQNNGV. CDR3 sequence reads: CASSSRDRLYEQYF. The CDR3 coding sequence is TGTGCCAGCAGCTCCCGGGACAGGCTCTACGAGCAGTACTTC.

The chain uses TRBV20-1 and TRBJ1-4, with D perhaps TRBD1 (6 bases). In germline, CDR1 is DFQATT, CDR2 SNEGSKA (reference sequence). CDR3 length: 11 residues. Here the CDR3 reads CSPYRDEKLFF. Written as DNA, the CDR3 is TGCAGCCCCTACAGGGACGAAAAACTGTTTTTT.

CDR3 nucleotides: TGCGCCAGCAGCTGGGCTATTTCTGAAAATGAGCAGTTCTTC. Encoded protein: CASSWAISENEQFF. This chain joins TRBV4-3 and TRBJ2-1; unclear D gene. The germline V and J ends were trimmed by 5 bases and 7 bases, with 15 bases remaining between them. The CDR3 has 14 residues. CDR1 and CDR2 (germline): LGHNA, YSLEER.

The chain uses TRBV18 and TRBJ2-2, with 9 bases fitting TRBD2. Germline V CDR1 and CDR2: KGHSH, LQKENI. The CDR3 totals 14 residues. V lost 4 bases and J lost 3; bases outside the gene matches: 0. The CDR3 sequence: CASSQRGDTGELFF. For the CDR3, the DNA is TGTGCCAGCTCACAGCGGGGGGACACCGGGGAGCTGTTTTTT.

CDR3 DNA: TGTGCCAGTAGTCAGGGGGAGTGGGAGACCCAGTACTTC. Translation gives CASSQGEWETQYF. The chain is built from TRBV19 and TRBJ2-5; 7 bases align to TRBD1. The CDR3 covers 13 residues. The V gene's germline CDR1 is LNHDA and CDR2 SQIVND (reference sequence). The V and J ends lost 5 bases and 5 bases, in that order; junction bases with no gene match: 5. The complete variable domain, with remaining parts taken from reference TRBV19 and TRBJ2-5, reads DGGITQSPKYLFRKEGQNVTLSCEQNLNHDAMYWYRQDPGQGLRLIYYSQIVNDFQKGDIAEGYSVSREKKESFPLTVTSAQKNPTAFYLCASSQGEWETQYFGPGTRLLVL.

The J gene is TRBJ1-4, the V gene TRBV11-3; D remains unclear. Germline V gene data show CDR1 as SGHNT and CDR2 as YENEEA. The CDR3 spans 15 residues. The germline V and J ends were trimmed by 1 base and 5 bases, with 11 bases remaining between them. CDR3 loop: CASSLGLGENEKLFF. The DNA of the CDR3 is TGTGCCAGCAGCTTAGGACTCGGGGAGAATGAAAAACTGTTTTTT.

The chain links TRBV7-9 to TRBJ2-1; 15 nucleotides align to TRBD2. CDR1 is SEHNR and CDR2 is FQNEAQ in the germline V gene (reference sequence). The CDR3 is 16 residues long. Trimming removed 3 bases from V and 14 bases from J; junction bases left unmatched: 11. The CDR3 protein is CASSLSGTSGGTGEFF. The DNA of the CDR3 is TGTGCCAGCAGCTTGTCCGGGACTAGCGGGGGGACAGGGGAGTTCTTC. Drawing the rest from reference TRBV7-9 and TRBJ2-1, the complete variable domain is DTGVSQNPRHKITKRGQNVTFRCDPISEHNRLYWYRQTLGQGPEFLTYFQNEAQLEKSRLLSDRFSAERPKGSFSTLEIQRTEQGDSAMYLCASSLSGTSGGTGEFFGPGTRLTVL.

The chain carries TRBV19 and TRBJ1-2; 7 bases are a match to TRBD1. CDR1 LNHDA and CDR2 SQIVND come from the germline V gene (reference sequence). With V trimmed by 3 bases and J by 2 bases, 9 bases remained unmatched. This CDR3 has 16 residues. DNA for the CDR3: TGTGCCAGTAGTATCTTCACCGGGACAGCCAACTATGGCTACACCTTC. Its translation: CASSIFTGTANYGYTF.